This passage covers 23 T cell receptor beta chains from one sample sequenced in a study of shared clonotypes between healthy human individuals. This table comes from immunoSEQ multiplex PCR, and its TCRdb copy is limited to in-frame clones, with some not included. The top ten hold roughly 0.61% of the sample, which has about 1.1 million clones, around 78% seen once. Sample: memory CD4+ T cells from PBMCs. Subset described: CD45RA-negative fraction. The receptors were gathered from a man in his late teens or twenties in good health. Some clones in this sample may be carry-over from other donors' samples.

This clone occurred a few times. This chain links TRBV7-2 with TRBJ2-5; 9 bases match TRBD1. The CDR3 is made up of 18 amino acids. V dropped 0 bases and J dropped 1; count of bases not matched to a gene: 9. The germline gives CDR1 SGHTA, CDR2 FQGNSA. CDR3: CASSLAPSGQGPQETQYF. The CDR3 nucleotides read TGTGCCAGCAGCTTAGCCCCTTCGGGACAGGGTCCCCAAGAGACCCAGTACTTC.

As DNA, the CDR3 is TGTGCCAGCAGTATAGAGGGCGGCTCCTACGAGCAGTACTTC. It specifies CASSIEGGSYEQYF. V usage is TRBV7-2 and J usage is TRBJ2-7, with D possibly matching TRBD2 (5 bases). CDR1 is SGHTA and CDR2 is FQGNSA in the germline V gene. Trimming took off 6 bases at V and 0 bases at J, with 12 bases between the two ends. There are 14 residues in the CDR3. Full variable domain (missing parts from reference TRBV7-2 and TRBJ2-7): GAGVSQSPSNKVTEKGKDVELRCDPISGHTALYWYRQSLGQGLEFLIYFQGNSAPDKSGLPSDRFSAERTGGSVSTLTIQRTQQEDSAVYLCASSIEGGSYEQYFGPGTRLTVT.

This clone has more than one count but fewer than ten. The V call is TRBV5-4, the J call TRBJ2-1; no reliable D call. Germline CDR1 and CDR2: SGHNT and YYREEE (reference sequence). The CDR3 has 12 residues. Trimming left V 1 base short and J 7 bases short, with 6 bases between. CDR3 coding DNA: TGTGCCAGCAGCTTGTTAGAGAATGAGCAGTTCTTC. Translating gives CASSLLENEQFF.

Written as DNA, the CDR3 is TGTGCCAGCGGTCTCGGGACAGGGTCAGGCAATGAGCAGTTCTTC. Translating gives CASGLGTGSGNEQFF. The chain uses TRBV7-3 and TRBJ2-1; 9 positions agree with TRBD1. The ends lost 8 bases at V and 6 bases at J; junction bases unmatched: 11. The length of the CDR3 is 15 residues. The germline gives CDR1 SGHTA, CDR2 FQGTGA. Full variable domain (missing parts from reference TRBV7-3 and TRBJ2-1): GAGVSQTPSNKVTEKGKYVELRCDPISGHTALYWYRQSLGQGPEFLIYFQGTGAADDSGLPNDRFFAVRPEGSVSTLKIQRTERGDSAVYLCASGLGTGSGNEQFFGPGTRLTVL.

The V call is TRBV5-6, the J call TRBJ1-3; 7 nucleotides match TRBD1. The germline V gene encodes CDR1 SGHDT and CDR2 YYEEEE. Unmatched junction bases numbered 6, after V lost 3 bases and J lost 3 bases. CDR3 length: 15 amino acids. CDR3 DNA sequence: TGTGCCAGCAGCTCAACTCGACAGGGTGGAAACACCATATATTTT. It yields the protein CASSSTRQGGNTIYF.

V usage is TRBV10-3 and J usage is TRBJ2-7; the match to TRBD2 covers 12 bases. The junction had 6 bases not matched to a gene; V was cut back by 3 bases and J by 3 bases. The CDR3 totals 16 residues. CDR1 ENHRY and CDR2 SYGVKD come from the germline V gene. CDR3: CAISEYGLAGNYEQYF. CDR3 sequence (DNA): TGTGCCATCAGTGAATACGGACTAGCGGGAAACTACGAGCAGTACTTC.

CDR3 residues: CASSQGQGLREQYF. The CDR3 region has the DNA TGTGCCAGCAGCCAAGGACAGGGCCTGAGGGAGCAGTACTTC. The chain joins TRBV11-1 to TRBJ2-7; 8 bases align to TRBD1. V dropped 5 bases and J dropped 7; count of bases not matched to a gene: 10. Germline V lookup: CDR1 SGHAT, CDR2 FQDESV (reference sequence). The CDR3 runs 14 residues.

The chain uses TRBV2 and TRBJ2-7, with a possible D match to TRBD1 (5 bases). Germline values: CDR1 SNHLY, CDR2 FYNNEI. The V and J ends lost 7 bases and 3 bases respectively, with 13 bases between them. The CDR3 covers 13 residues. CDR3 nucleotides: TGTGCCAGCAATGGTCAGGGTCTCTACGAGCAGTACTTC. Translation: CASNGQGLYEQYF. The full variable domain, in which reference TRBV2 and TRBJ2-7 provide the parts outside the CDR3, is EPEVTQTPSHQVTQMGQEVILRCVPISNHLYFYWYRQILGQKVEFLVSFYNNEISEKSEIFDDQFSVERPDGSNFTLKIRSTKLEDSAMYFCASNGQGLYEQYFGPGTRLTVT.

This clone was detected a few times. This likely reflects a read error, since a far larger clone is one base away. This chain joins TRBV9 and TRBJ1-4; TRBD1 aligns across 10 bases. This CDR3 comprises 14 residues. CDR1 and CDR2 from the germline V gene are SGDLS and YYNGEE. This CDR3 is CASSADRGNGKLFF. The CDR3 bases are TGTGCCAGCAGCGCGGACAGGGGGAATGGAAAACTGTTTTTT.

The J gene is TRBJ1-2, the V gene TRBV11-2, with D possibly TRBD1 on 5 matching bases. V shed 3 bases and J shed 6 bases, with 17 bases lying between them. Germline V lookup: CDR1 SGHAT, CDR2 FQNNGV. There are 15 residues in the CDR3. Here the CDR3 DNA reads TGTGCCAGCAGCTTTGTCAGGGCCCCACTGAATGGCTACACCTTC. It specifies CASSFVRAPLNGYTF.

The chain links TRBV7-9 to TRBJ2-7, with D possibly called TRBD1 or TRBD2 (5 bases each). Trimming shortened V by 6 bases and J by 5 bases, and 11 bases separated the two germline ends. CDR1 and CDR2 from the germline V gene are SEHNR and FQNEAQ (reference sequence). CDR3 length: 12 residues. Written as DNA, the CDR3 is TGTGCCAGCAGTAGGTCGGGGCACGAGCAGTACTTC. Its translation: CASSRSGHEQYF.

The chain employs TRBV5-4 and TRBJ1-3; D is ambiguous. The CDR3 is 15 residues long. V lost 0 bases to trimming and J lost 0 bases, with 7 bases between them. Germline CDR1 reads SGHNT; CDR2 reads YYREEE (reference sequence). CDR3 sequence (DNA): TGTGCCAGCAGCTTGGACGCCCTCTCTGGAAACACCATATATTTT. It encodes CASSLDALSGNTIYF.

V and J are TRBV9 and TRBJ2-7; D is perhaps TRBD2 (5 bases). Germline values: CDR1 SGDLS, CDR2 YYNGEE. This CDR3 spans 13 amino acids. Deletions cut 0 bases from V and 3 bases from J, with 7 bases between. The CDR3 DNA sequence: TGTGCCAGCAGCGTAGAGGCGGGCTACGAGCAGTACTTC. Translating gives CASSVEAGYEQYF.

This clone was counted only a few times. The chain has TRBV30 and TRBJ1-4; D is undetermined. The V gene lost 1 base and the J gene lost 6 bases, with 6 bases spanning the gap. CDR3 size: 12 residues. Germline loops: CDR1 GTSNPN, CDR2 SVGIG (reference sequence). CDR3 DNA sequence: TGTGCCTGGAGTGCCCGGTATGAAAAACTGTTTTTT. Protein: CAWSARYEKLFF.

The chain is built from TRBV25-1 and TRBJ2-7, with D hard to call. Trimming stripped 2 bases from V and 3 bases from J, with 8 bases between. Per the germline V gene, CDR1 is MGHDK and CDR2 is SYGVNS. This CDR3 is 13 amino acids long. CDR3 coding DNA: TGTGCCAGCAGTGAACCCCCCCGCTACGAGCAGTACTTC. Encoded protein: CASSEPPRYEQYF.

The V and J genes are TRBV6-7 and TRBJ2-1; D is uncertain. TRBV6-7 is placed among ORFs of uncertain function. V gave up 6 bases and J gave up 2 bases, with 14 bases separating them. There are 15 residues in the CDR3. The CDR3 here is CASSLLRETYNEQFF. CDR3 in DNA: TGTGCCAGCAGCCTTCTGCGCGAAACCTACAATGAGCAGTTCTTC.

Many counts were recorded for this clone. The chain joins TRBV19 to TRBJ2-7; tentative D call: TRBD2 (6 bases). The CDR3 has 15 amino acids. Trimming stripped 6 bases from V and 0 bases from J, with 15 bases between. Germline V gene sequence: CDR1 LNHDA, CDR2 SQIVND (reference sequence). The CDR3 sequence is CASSLTSSGSYEQYF. DNA for the CDR3: TGTGCCAGTAGCTTGACTAGTAGTGGCTCCTACGAGCAGTACTTC. The variable domain in full, completed from reference TRBV19 and TRBJ2-7, reads DGGITQSPKYLFRKEGQNVTLSCEQNLNHDAMYWYRQDPGQGLRLIYYSQIVNDFQKGDIAEGYSVSREKKESFPLTVTSAQKNPTAFYLCASSLTSSGSYEQYFGPGTRLTVT.

The gene calls are TRBV27 and TRBJ2-2, with TRBD2 as a possible D gene (5 bases). CDR1 and CDR2 (germline): MNHEY, SMNVEV (reference sequence). CDR3 length equals 16 residues. Trimming removed 3 bases from V and 4 bases from J, with 15 bases in between. CDR3 loop: CASSFRLDGVTGELFF. The CDR3 DNA is TGTGCCAGCAGTTTCCGGCTAGACGGGGTCACCGGGGAGCTGTTTTTT.

This clone was counted a single time. The V and J genes are TRBV2 and TRBJ2-3, with TRBD1 matching 7 bases. The CDR3 covers 14 residues. The germline V gene has CDR1 SNHLY and CDR2 FYNNEI. J lost 5 bases, V lost 6 bases, and 8 bases had no gene match. CDR3 sequence (DNA): TGTGCCAGCAGGAGGGGACAGATCGAAGATACGCAGTATTTT. Protein sequence: CASRRGQIEDTQYF.

This clone appeared a few times. J is TRBJ2-1 and V is TRBV30, with 12 nucleotides matching TRBD2. CDR3 size: 13 residues. After removal of 5 bases from V and 8 bases from J, the junction contained 4 bases not matched to a gene. CDR1 and CDR2 (germline): GTSNPN, SVGIG (reference sequence). The CDR3 region has the DNA TGTGCCTGGGGACTAGCGGGAAACTATGAGCAGTTCTTC. Its protein product is CAWGLAGNYEQFF.

This clone appeared a few times. CDR3 nucleotides: TGTGCCATCAGTAAACCGGGACAGAACTACGAGCAGTACTTC. Encoded protein: CAISKPGQNYEQYF. The chain combines TRBV10-3 with TRBJ2-7; 7 bases align to TRBD1. The CDR3 contains 14 residues. The germline V gene encodes CDR1 ENHRY and CDR2 SYGVKD. The V segment lost 5 bases and the J segment 3 bases; nucleotides outside the gene matches: 7.

This clone was seen just once. This sequence joins TRBV7-9 and TRBJ2-3; 10 nucleotides line up with TRBD2. V lost 5 bases and J lost 2; bases outside the gene matches: 7. The length of the CDR3 is 16 residues. Per the germline V gene, CDR1 is SEHNR and CDR2 is FQNEAQ (reference sequence). CDR3 in amino acids: CASSLWTSGSTDTQYF. The CDR3, as DNA: TGTGCCAGCAGCCTATGGACTAGCGGTTCCACAGATACGCAGTATTTT.

To note about this clone: Other nucleotide sequences from this sample produce the same CDR3. The gene calls are TRBV19 and TRBJ2-7; 7 nucleotides match TRBD2. The junction had 5 bases not matched to a gene; V was cut back by 6 bases and J by 3 bases. From germline, CDR1 is LNHDA and CDR2 SQIVND (reference sequence). The CDR3 runs to 13 residues. Here the CDR3 DNA reads TGTGCCAGTAGGCCTAGCGGACGCTACGAGCAGTACTTC. It translates to CASRPSGRYEQYF.